Listed below are T cell receptor beta chains from one sample, sequenced in a study of T cell responses to AZD1222 COVID-19 vaccine. This table comes from immunoSEQ multiplex PCR, and its TCRdb copy is limited to in-frame clones, with some not included. This table holds about 270,000 clones, approximately 94% found once. Source: peripheral blood, taken 28 days after the second AZD1222 dose. The receptors originated from an adult who received the AZD1222 COVID-19 vaccine. CDR3s include the opening cysteine and the closing phenylalanine or tryptophan. D genes are given only for firm matches. A row's size may be missing; if present it is once, few, many or a size class.

j_call cdr3_length clone_size v_call d_call cdr3_nt cdr3_aa
TRBJ2-3 15 once TRBV5-1 NA TGCGCCAGCAGTTTCTCGGGGGACTCCCAGGGTACGCAGTATTTT CASSFSGDSQGTQYF
TRBJ2-1 15 once TRBV9 NA TGTGCCAGCAGCGTAGTCGGCGATTCCTACAATGAGCAGTTCTTC CASSVVGDSYNEQFF
TRBJ1-1 12 once TRBV5-1 NA TGCGCCAGCGGTATAGGGAACACTGAAGCTTTCTTT CASGIGNTEAFF
TRBJ1-2 12 NA TRBV28 NA TGTGCCAGCAGTTTAAGAAACTATGGCTACACCTTC CASSLRNYGYTF
TRBJ2-5 18 NA TRBV19 NA TGTGCCAGTACCCTCCGCGGCCTCAGGGGACGGTACCAAGAGACCCAGTACTTC CASTLRGLRGRYQETQYF
TRBJ1-2 13 NA TRBV19 NA TGTGCCAGTTCGACAGGACGGCTCTATGGCTACACCTTC CASSTGRLYGYTF
TRBJ2-7 16 NA TRBV19 NA TGTGCCAGTAGTAGGACGTGGGTAGCGGAGTCCTACGAGCAGTACTTC CASSRTWVAESYEQYF
TRBJ1-2 13 once TRBV5-5 NA TGTGCCAGCAGCTCGCTCTACGGAGGTGGCTACACCTTC CASSSLYGGGYTF
TRBJ1-2 13 NA TRBV2 NA TGTGCCAGCAGCCAGGACACCAACTATGGCTACACCTTC CASSQDTNYGYTF
TRBJ2-5 16 NA TRBV18 TRBD1 TGTGCCAGCTCACACAACACCGGGACAGGGGAAGAGACCCAGTACTTC CASSHNTGTGEETQYF
TRBJ2-1 13 NA TRBV24-1 NA TGTGCCACCAGTGGGGGGGCCTTAGGTGAGCAGTTCTTC CATSGGALGEQFF
TRBJ1-6 13 NA TRBV6-5 NA TGTGCCAGCAGGGAGTTTTATAATTCACCCCTCCACTTT CASREFYNSPLHF
TRBJ2-3 12 NA TRBV29-1 NA TGCAGCGTTGGACAGGGCACAGATACGCAGTATTTT CSVGQGTDTQYF
TRBJ1-6 15 NA TRBV9 NA TGTGCCAGCAGCTCCCGTCCCGGGACAAGCTCACCCCTCCACTTT CASSSRPGTSSPLHF
TRBJ1-1 12 NA TRBV30 NA TGTGCCTGGGCCTCGGGGGTTCCTGAAGCTTTCTTT CAWASGVPEAFF
TRBJ1-2 14 NA TRBV5-4 NA TGTGCCAGCAGCCCGAGGGCAGGGCGGGATGGCTACACCTTC CASSPRAGRDGYTF
TRBJ2-1 15 NA TRBV7-2 TRBD2 TGTGCCAGCAGCTTAGGTAGCGGGAGGCCAAATGAGCAGTTCTTC CASSLGSGRPNEQFF
TRBJ2-1 15 NA TRBV19 NA TGTGCCAGTAGTATAAAGGGACTCGTGCTTTCTGAGCAGTTCTTC CASSIKGLVLSEQFF
TRBJ2-1 16 NA TRBV24-1 NA TGTGCCACGTTCTCCCTGAGCGGAAGCTCCTACAATGAGCAGTTCTTC CATFSLSGSSYNEQFF
TRBJ2-7 15 NA TRBV28 TRBD1 TGTGCCAGCAGTTTACGTCGACAGGGTAGACACGAGCAGTACTTC CASSLRRQGRHEQYF
TRBJ2-7 13 NA TRBV18 NA TGTGCCAGCTCATCGGACGGCACCAGGGAGCAGTACTTC CASSSDGTREQYF
TRBJ1-4 16 NA TRBV5-1 TRBD1 TGCGCCAGCAGCCCGGGACAGGGATCGACTAATGAAAAACTGTTTTTT CASSPGQGSTNEKLFF
TRBJ2-7 16 NA TRBV7-8 TRBD2 TGTGCCAGCAGCTTAATAAAGGCGGGAGGGCCTGACGAGCAGTACTTC CASSLIKAGGPDEQYF
TRBJ1-1 13 NA TRBV7-2 NA TGTGCCAGCAGCCCCCGGAAGAACACTGAAGCTTTCTTT CASSPRKNTEAFF